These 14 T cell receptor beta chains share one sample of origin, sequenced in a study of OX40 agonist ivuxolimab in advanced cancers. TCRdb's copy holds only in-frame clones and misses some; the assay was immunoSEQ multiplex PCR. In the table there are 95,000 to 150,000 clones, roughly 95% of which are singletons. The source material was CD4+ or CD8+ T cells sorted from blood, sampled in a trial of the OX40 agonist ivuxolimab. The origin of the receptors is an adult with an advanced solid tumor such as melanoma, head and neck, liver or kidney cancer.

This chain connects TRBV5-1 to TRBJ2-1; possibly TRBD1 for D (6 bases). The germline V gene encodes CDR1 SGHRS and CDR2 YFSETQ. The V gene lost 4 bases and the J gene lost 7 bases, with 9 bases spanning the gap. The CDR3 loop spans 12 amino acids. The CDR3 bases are TGCGCCAGCAGCGAACAGGGTAATGAGCAGTTCTTC. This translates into CASSEQGNEQFF.

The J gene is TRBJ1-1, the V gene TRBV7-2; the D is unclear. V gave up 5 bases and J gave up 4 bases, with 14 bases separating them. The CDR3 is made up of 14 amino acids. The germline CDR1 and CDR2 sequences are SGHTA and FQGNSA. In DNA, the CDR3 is TGTGCCAGCAGCGGCTTAAACGGGGTCACTGAAGCTTTCTTT. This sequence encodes CASSGLNGVTEAFF.

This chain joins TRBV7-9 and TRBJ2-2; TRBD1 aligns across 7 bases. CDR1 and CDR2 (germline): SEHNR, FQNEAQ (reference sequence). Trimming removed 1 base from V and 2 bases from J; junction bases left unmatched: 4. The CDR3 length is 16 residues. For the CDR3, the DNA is TGTGCCAGCAGCTTAGTGGGGACAGTCAACACCGGGGAGCTGTTTTTT. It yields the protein CASSLVGTVNTGELFF.

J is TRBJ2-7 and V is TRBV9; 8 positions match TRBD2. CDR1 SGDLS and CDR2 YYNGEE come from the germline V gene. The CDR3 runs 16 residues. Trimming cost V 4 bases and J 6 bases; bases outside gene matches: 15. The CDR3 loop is CASSRGPGLESLEQYF. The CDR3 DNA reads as TGTGCCAGCAGCAGAGGTCCGGGACTAGAAAGCCTCGAGCAGTACTTC.

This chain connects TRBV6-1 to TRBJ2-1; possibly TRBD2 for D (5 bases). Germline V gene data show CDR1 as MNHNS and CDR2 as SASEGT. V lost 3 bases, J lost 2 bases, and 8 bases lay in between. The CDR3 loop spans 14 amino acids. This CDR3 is CASSDTRAYNEQFF. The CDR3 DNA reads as TGTGCCAGCAGTGATACTAGAGCCTACAATGAGCAGTTCTTC.

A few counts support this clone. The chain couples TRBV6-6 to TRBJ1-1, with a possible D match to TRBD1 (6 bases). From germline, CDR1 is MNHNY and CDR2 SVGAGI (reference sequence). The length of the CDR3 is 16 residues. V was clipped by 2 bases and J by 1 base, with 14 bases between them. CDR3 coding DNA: TGTGCCAGCAGTTACGCAAAAGGGGGAGGGAACACTGAAGCTTTCTTT. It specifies CASSYAKGGGNTEAFF.

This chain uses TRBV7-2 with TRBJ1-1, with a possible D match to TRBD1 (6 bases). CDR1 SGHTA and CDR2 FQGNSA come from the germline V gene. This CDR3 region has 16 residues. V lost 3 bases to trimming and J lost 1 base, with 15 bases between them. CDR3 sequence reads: CASSFDRWGGNTEAFF. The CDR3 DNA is TGTGCCAGCAGCTTCGACAGGTGGGGAGGGAACACTGAAGCTTTCTTT.

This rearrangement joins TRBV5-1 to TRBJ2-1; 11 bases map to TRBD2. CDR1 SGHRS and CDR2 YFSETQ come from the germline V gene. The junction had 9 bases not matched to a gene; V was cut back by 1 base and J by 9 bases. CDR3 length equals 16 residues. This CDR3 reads CASSLSIAGGHGEQFF. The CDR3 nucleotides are TGCGCCAGCAGCTTGTCGATAGCGGGGGGGCACGGTGAGCAGTTCTTC.

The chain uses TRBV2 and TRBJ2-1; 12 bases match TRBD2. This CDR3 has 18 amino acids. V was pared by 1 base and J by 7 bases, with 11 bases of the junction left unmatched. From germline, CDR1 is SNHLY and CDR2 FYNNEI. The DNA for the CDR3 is TGTGCCAGCAGTGAAGAAGCTAGCGGGGGGGCTTTTCGGAATGAGCAGTTCTTC. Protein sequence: CASSEEASGGAFRNEQFF.

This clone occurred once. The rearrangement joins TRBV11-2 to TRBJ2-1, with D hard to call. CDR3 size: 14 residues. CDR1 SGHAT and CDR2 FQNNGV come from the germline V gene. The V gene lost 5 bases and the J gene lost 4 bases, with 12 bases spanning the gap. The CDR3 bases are TGTGCCAGCAGCCACTCGACCGAATACAATGAGCAGTTCTTC. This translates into CASSHSTEYNEQFF.

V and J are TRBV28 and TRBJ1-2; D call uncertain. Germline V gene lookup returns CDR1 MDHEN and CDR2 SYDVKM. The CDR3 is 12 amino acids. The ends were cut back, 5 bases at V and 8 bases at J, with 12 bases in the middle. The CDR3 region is CASSIVEQGYTF. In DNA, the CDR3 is TGTGCCAGCAGTATTGTCGAGCAGGGCTACACCTTC.

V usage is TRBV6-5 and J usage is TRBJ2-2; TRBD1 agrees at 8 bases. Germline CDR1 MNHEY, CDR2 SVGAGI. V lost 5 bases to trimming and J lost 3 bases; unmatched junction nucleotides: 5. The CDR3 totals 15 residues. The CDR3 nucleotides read TGTGCCAGCAGTCGTGACAGGGGAGACACCGGGGAGCTGTTTTTT. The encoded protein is CASSRDRGDTGELFF.

The CDR3 region is CASSSTVYGYTF. Here the CDR3 DNA reads TGTGCCAGCAGCTCGACCGTCTATGGCTACACCTTC. This chain links TRBV28 with TRBJ1-2; D not certain. Deletions cut 6 bases from V and 4 bases from J, with 9 bases between. The CDR3 covers 12 residues. The germline CDR1 and CDR2 sequences are MDHEN and SYDVKM.

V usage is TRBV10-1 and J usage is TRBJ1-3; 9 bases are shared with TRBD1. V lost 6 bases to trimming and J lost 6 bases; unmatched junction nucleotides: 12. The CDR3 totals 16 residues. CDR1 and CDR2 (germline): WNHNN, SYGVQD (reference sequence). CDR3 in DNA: TGCGCCAGCAGACAACAGGGGGCTTTAAGGGTAAACACCATATATTTT. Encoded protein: CASRQQGALRVNTIYF.